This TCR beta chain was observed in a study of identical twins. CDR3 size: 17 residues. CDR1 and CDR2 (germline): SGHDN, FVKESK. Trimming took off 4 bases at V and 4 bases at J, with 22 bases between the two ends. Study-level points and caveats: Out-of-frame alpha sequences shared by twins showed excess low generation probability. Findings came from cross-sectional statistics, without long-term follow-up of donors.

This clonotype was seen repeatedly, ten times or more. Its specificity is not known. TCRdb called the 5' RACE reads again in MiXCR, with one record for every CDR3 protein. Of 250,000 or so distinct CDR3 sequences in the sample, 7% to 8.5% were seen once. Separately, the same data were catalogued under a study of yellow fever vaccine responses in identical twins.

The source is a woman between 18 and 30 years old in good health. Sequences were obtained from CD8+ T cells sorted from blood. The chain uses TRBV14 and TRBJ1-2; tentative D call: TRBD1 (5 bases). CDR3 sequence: CASSRRGVEAKSYGYTF. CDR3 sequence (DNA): TGTGCCAGCAGCCGACGGGGGGTCGAAGCTAAGAGCTATGGCTACACCTTC. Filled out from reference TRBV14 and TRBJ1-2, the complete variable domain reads EAGVTQFPSHSVIEKGQTVTLRCDPISGHDNLYWYRRVMGKEIKFLLHFVKESKQDESGMPNNRFLAERTGGTYSTLKVQPAELEDSGVYFCASSRRGVEAKSYGYTFGSGTRLTVV.